A single TCR beta chain is shown here with its context. The antigen remains unidentified. This entry belongs to a study of lymphopenia after photon versus proton radiotherapy. This table comes from immunoSEQ multiplex PCR, and its TCRdb copy is limited to in-frame clones, with some not included. Of 75,000 or so clones in the sample, around 83% were seen once. Germline CDR1 SGHNT, CDR2 YYREEE (reference sequence). V shed 2 bases, J shed 5 bases, and the junction held 4 bases outside the gene matches. This CDR3 is 14 amino acids long. Overall study findings and caveats: Larger post-nadir TCR diversity loss correlated inversely with survival in deceased patients. Photon-treated patients lost naive T cells and TCR diversity; proton-treated stayed stable.

This TCR derives from a man in his 60s with pancreatic cancer. The J gene is TRBJ2-5, the V gene TRBV5-4; 9 bases fit TRBD1. The sequenced sample was peripheral blood, obtained from a patient treated with proton-based radiotherapy. The CDR3 DNA sequence: TGTGCCAGCAGCTTTAGACAGGGGGTGGAGACCCAGTACTTC. It specifies CASSFRQGVETQYF.